This T cell receptor (beta chain) was captured by sequencing in a study of blood T cell repertoires in COVID-19. Across the whole study: From the United States, Italy and Spain came samples of acute and convalescent COVID-19. T cells, B-cell-depleted T cells, or PBMCs provided the cDNA or gDNA that served as material.

The participants were between about 18 and 90 years old and came from some 23 US areas. Symptom resolution, clearance, or two negative PCRs marked the recovered donors of Cohort 3. Germline assignment: CDR1 MNHNS and CDR2 SASEGT. The CDR3 has 15 residues. V was clipped by 2 bases and J by 0 bases, with 8 bases between them. This clone was found a few times. TCRdb's copy holds only in-frame clones and misses some; the assay was immunoSEQ multiplex PCR. The sample contains about 460,000 clones, around 85% of which appear only once. The chain links TRBV6-1 to TRBJ1-3, with D uncertain. The sample was PBMCs or T cells enriched from blood (not recorded which). The sequence came from a woman aged 55-70 years who had recovered from COVID-19. The CDR3 nucleotides read TGTGCCAGCAGTGAAATCCCGGGCTCTGGAAACACCATATATTTT. The encoded protein is CASSEIPGSGNTIYF.